This TCR beta chain was identified in a study of blood T cell repertoires in COVID-19. Study-wide background: T cells, B-cell-depleted T cells, or PBMCs provided the cDNA or gDNA that served as material.

The ends lost 3 bases at V and 7 bases at J; junction bases unmatched: 13. Germline CDR1 reads SGHRS; CDR2 reads YFSETQ. The length of the CDR3 is 15 residues. Per the authors' pipeline: Quantification of nucleated cells was approximated via reference gene primer amplification. The data were produced by immunoSEQ multiplex PCR, yet TCRdb's version contains in-frame clones alone and is incomplete. The D gene and trimming were derived from the DNA, and the V and J assignments and clone size from that table. The sample has roughly 700,000 clones, around 89% seen once; the top ten hold approximately 0.3%.

The rearrangement links TRBV5-1 to TRBJ2-7; 7 bases are shared with TRBD1. Sequenced input: peripheral blood. This clonotype was obtained from a woman under 30 with acute or convalescent COVID-19. CDR3 residues: CASSYFRDSPVEQYF. The CDR3 DNA sequence: TGCGCCAGCAGCTACTTCCGGGACAGCCCTGTAGAGCAGTACTTC. Based on the CDR3 plus reference TRBV5-1 and TRBJ2-7, the full variable domain is KAGVTQTPRYLIKTRGQQVTLSCSPISGHRSVSWYQQTPGQGLQFLFEYFSETQRNKGNFPGRFSGRQFSNSRSEMNVSTLELGDSALYLCASSYFRDSPVEQYFGPGTRLTVT.